This TCR beta chain was identified during a study of regulatory T cells in long-lasting Graves disease. Building the TCR beta libraries relied on iRepertoire HTBI primers, and CDR3 regions underwent Arm-PCR. TCRdb re-analysed the multiplex PCR reads in MiXCR, keeping a single row per CDR3 protein. The table records approximately 400,000 distinct CDR3 sequences, about 16% of them present only once. Trimming pared 7 bases from V and 1 base from J, leaving 11 bases between. CDR1 is LNHDA, CDR2 SQIVND, per germline (reference sequence). The CDR3 is 14 amino acids. As for time point: newly diagnosed GD, antithyroid drugs for less than 3 months. The TCR library was made from RNA extracted from PBMCs. Graves' disease diagnosis relied on American Thyroid Association guidelines. These sequences were also reported in another study, on T cells in Graves' hyperthyroidism and ophthalmopathy.

This clonotype was obtained from a young woman with Graves disease. The chain carries TRBV19 and TRBJ2-1; maybe TRBD1 (5 bases). The source was peripheral blood mononuclear cells (PBMCs), collected at new diagnosis, from a patient treated with antithyroid drugs. CDR3 coding DNA: TGTGCCAGTATTGGGGCTCCGTCCTACAATGAGCAGTTCTTC. Protein sequence: CASIGAPSYNEQFF.